One sample yielded the 7 T cell receptor beta chains listed below, sequenced in a study of blood T cell repertoires in COVID-19. Profiling relied on immunoSEQ multiplex PCR, and the TCRdb table lists in-frame clones only, not all of them. The sample yields around 100,000 clones, over 80% seen once. The sample consisted of peripheral blood. The receptors come from a woman in her 70s with acute or convalescent COVID-19.

The genes are TRBV9 and TRBJ1-1; TRBD1 agrees at 7 bases. With V trimmed by 0 bases and J by 5 bases, 7 bases remained unmatched. Germline values: CDR1 SGDLS, CDR2 YYNGEE. The CDR3 extends over 15 amino acids. CDR3 loop: CASSVDGGGGTEAFF. Here the CDR3 DNA reads TGTGCCAGCAGCGTAGATGGAGGGGGCGGTACTGAAGCTTTCTTT.

The genes are TRBV28 and TRBJ2-7; 9 nucleotides line up with TRBD2. CDR3 length: 16 amino acids. Per the germline V gene, CDR1 is MDHEN and CDR2 is SYDVKM. V dropped 0 bases and J dropped 0; count of bases not matched to a gene: 3. CDR3 DNA sequence: TGTGCCAGCAGTTTATGGGCTAGCGGGATCTCCTACGAGCAGTACTTC. It translates to CASSLWASGISYEQYF.

CDR3 in amino acids: CAVSSAGTGAEKLFF. The CDR3 nucleotides are TGTGCCGTCAGTAGCGCCGGGACAGGGGCTGAAAAACTGTTTTTT. The chain has TRBV28 and TRBJ1-4; TRBD1 matches 10 bases. CDR1 and CDR2 (germline): MDHEN, SYDVKM. This CDR3 comprises 15 residues. The V segment lost 11 bases and the J segment 7 bases; nucleotides outside the gene matches: 13.

The V gene is TRBV11-2, the J gene TRBJ2-7, with D possibly matching TRBD1 (5 bases). The V gene lost 4 bases and the J gene lost 0 bases, with 13 bases spanning the gap. Germline-derived CDR1 and CDR2 are SGHAT and FQNNGV. The CDR3 has 15 amino acids. The CDR3, as DNA: TGTGCCAGCAGCTGGCAGGGCCAGAGCTCCTACGAGCAGTACTTC. It encodes CASSWQGQSSYEQYF.

V is TRBV4-1 and J is TRBJ2-1; 11 nucleotides line up with TRBD2. After removal of 4 bases from V and 2 bases from J, the junction contained 4 bases not matched to a gene. The germline V gene encodes CDR1 MGHRA and CDR2 YSYEKL. The CDR3 runs to 16 residues. The CDR3 coding sequence is TGCGCCAGCAGCCTCGGGACTAGCGGTACCTACAATGAGCAGTTCTTC. Its protein is CASSLGTSGTYNEQFF.

This CDR3 is CASSATGARYEQYF. The CDR3 nucleotides read TGTGCCAGCAGTGCCACAGGGGCGCGATACGAGCAGTACTTC. The V call is TRBV28, the J call TRBJ2-7, with 7 positions matching TRBD1. The V segment lost 5 bases and the J segment 4 bases; nucleotides outside the gene matches: 8. Germline V gene sequence: CDR1 MDHEN, CDR2 SYDVKM. This CDR3 is 14 amino acids long.

The chain links TRBV5-1 to TRBJ2-7, with 8 bases fitting TRBD2. The junction had 6 bases not matched to a gene; V was cut back by 0 bases and J by 7 bases. CDR1 SGHRS and CDR2 YFSETQ come from the germline V gene. The CDR3 contains 14 residues. The DNA of the CDR3 is TGCGCCAGCAGCTTGGGAGCGGGGGACGGAGAGCAGTACTTC. It encodes CASSLGAGDGEQYF.